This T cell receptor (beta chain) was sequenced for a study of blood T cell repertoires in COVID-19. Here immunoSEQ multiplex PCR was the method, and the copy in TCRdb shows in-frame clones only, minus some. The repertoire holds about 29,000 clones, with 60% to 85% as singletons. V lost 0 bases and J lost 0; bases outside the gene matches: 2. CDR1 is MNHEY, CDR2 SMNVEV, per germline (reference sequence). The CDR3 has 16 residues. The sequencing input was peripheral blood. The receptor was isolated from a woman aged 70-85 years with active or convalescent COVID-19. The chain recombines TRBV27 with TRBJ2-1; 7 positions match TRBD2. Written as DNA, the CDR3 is TGTGCCAGCAGTTTATCCCTAGCGGCCTCCTACAATGAGCAGTTCTTC. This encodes CASSLSLAASYNEQFF.